This TCR beta chain came from a study of persistence of HIV-infected CD4 T cells. Sequencing used immunoSEQ version 4 in survey mode. The method was immunoSEQ multiplex PCR; TCRdb's version includes in-frame clones alone and lacks a portion of them. The sample consists of approximately 40,000 clones, about 84% of them appearing once. The CDR3 contains 15 residues. V dropped 1 base and J dropped 1; count of bases not matched to a gene: 4. CDR1 SQVTM and CDR2 ANQGSEA come from the germline V gene. Remarks on this clone: The antigen is undetermined.

Overlapping HIV-1 Gag 15-mer peptides at about 1 ug per peptide per mL were used. Memory cells lacking CD40L and CD69 with high CD45RO were sorted. Plasma HIV-1 RNA stayed below 50 copies/mL for at least 4 years. CD4+ T cell counts exceeded 400 cells/uL; CMV serology was positive. The V call is TRBV29-1, the J call TRBJ2-3, with 8 bases matching TRBD2. This clonotype originated in an adult man with HIV who was CMV-seropositive. The sequences come from CD4+ T cells sorted from PBMCs after roughly 18-hour stimulation, collected from a patient who received antiretroviral therapy. The CDR3 region is CSVEGGSGGTDTQYF. The DNA for the CDR3 is TGCAGCGTTGAAGGCGGTAGCGGGGGCACAGATACGCAGTATTTT.